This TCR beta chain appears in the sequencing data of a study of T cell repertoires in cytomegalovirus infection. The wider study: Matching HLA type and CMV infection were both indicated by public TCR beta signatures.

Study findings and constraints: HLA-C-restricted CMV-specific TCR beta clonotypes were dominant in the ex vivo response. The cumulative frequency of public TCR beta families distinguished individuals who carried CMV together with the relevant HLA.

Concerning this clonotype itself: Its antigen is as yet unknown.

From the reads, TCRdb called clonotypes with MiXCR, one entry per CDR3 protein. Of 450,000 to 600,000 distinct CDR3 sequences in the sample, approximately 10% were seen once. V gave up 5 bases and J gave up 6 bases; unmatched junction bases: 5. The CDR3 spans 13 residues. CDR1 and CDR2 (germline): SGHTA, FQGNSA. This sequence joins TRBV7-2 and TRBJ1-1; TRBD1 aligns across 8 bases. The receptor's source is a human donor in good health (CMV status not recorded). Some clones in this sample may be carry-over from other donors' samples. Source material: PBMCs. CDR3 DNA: TGTGCCAGCAGCCAGCAGGGGGCGGCTGAAGCTTTCTTT. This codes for CASSQQGAAEAFF.